Following are 9 T cell receptor beta chains from one sample sequenced in a study of blood T cells in healthy people across ages. A sample-barcoded 5' primer and a J-beta primer mix were used in a second PCR of roughly 7 to 12 cycles. TCRdb re-called the 5' RACE reads with MiXCR, one entry per CDR3 protein. The sample records about 940,000 distinct CDR3 sequences, around 48% being singletons. What was sequenced was blood. These receptors were obtained from a man between 25 and 39 years old in good health.

The CDR3 bases are TGTGCCAGCAGACGACAGGAGGGACAGAGCTACGAGCAGTACTTC. Translated: CASRRQEGQSYEQYF. This chain connects TRBV6-1 to TRBJ2-7; D is possibly TRBD1 (7 bases). Germline values: CDR1 MNHNS, CDR2 SASEGT. The CDR3 has 15 amino acids. V lost 6 bases and J lost 3, with 18 bases in between.

The V call is TRBV27, the J call TRBJ2-4; 7 nucleotides agree with TRBD1. The J call may be faulty, since TRBJ2-7 better matches the DNA end. This CDR3 has 14 amino acids. Germline V lookup: CDR1 MNHEY, CDR2 SMNVEV (reference sequence). CDR3 DNA sequence: TGTGCCAGCAGTTTAGACAGGGACCTAGACGAGCAGTACTTC. Its translation is CASSLDRDLDEQYF.

This clonotype was detected a few times. This sequence joins TRBV9 and TRBJ2-6; D call uncertain. V lost 2 bases to trimming and J lost 3 bases, with 3 bases between them. The CDR3 spans 13 residues. The germline CDR1 and CDR2 sequences are SGDLS and YYNGEE. The CDR3 is CASSVLGANVLTF. CDR3 sequence (DNA): TGTGCCAGCAGCGTTCTTGGGGCCAACGTCCTGACTTTC.

Comment on this clonotype: The junction does not match germline at one end; this may be a read error. CDR3 nucleotides: TGTGCCGGCAGTTTAGCGGGAACAGGACCCTTGGGTGGCTACACCTTC. Translation: CAGSLAGTGPLGGYTF. This rearrangement joins TRBV12-3 or TRBV12-4 to TRBJ1-2; possible D gene TRBD1, 5 bases. The CDR3 spans 16 residues.

The chain links TRBV3-1 to TRBJ2-3; tentatively, D is TRBD1 or TRBD2 (5 bases each). CDR1 LGHDT and CDR2 YNNKEL come from the germline V gene (reference sequence). The CDR3 is 14 amino acids. V was shortened by 3 bases and J by 3 bases, with 10 bases between the two germline ends. The DNA for the CDR3 is TGTGCCAGCAGCCAGTCCGGGGCGACAGATACGCAGTATTTT. The encoded protein is CASSQSGATDTQYF.

This clonotype turned up a few times. J is TRBJ2-7 and V is TRBV7-2, with D possibly matching TRBD2 (6 bases). The germline V and J ends were trimmed by 2 bases and 6 bases, with 11 bases remaining between them. The CDR3 length is 13 residues. Germline loops: CDR1 SGHTA, CDR2 FQGNSA. For the CDR3, the DNA is TGTGCCAGCAGCTTAATGGTCGGGGGCGAGCAGTACTTC. Translated, it gives CASSLMVGGEQYF.

The CDR3 sequence: CASSSDRGRTEQYF. Written as DNA, the CDR3 is TGTGCCAGCAGCTCGGATCGGGGCAGAACCGAGCAGTACTTC. This chain links TRBV7-2 with TRBJ2-7, with D perhaps matching TRBD1 or TRBD2 (5 bases each). Trimming left V 4 bases short and J 6 bases short, with 16 bases between. Looked up from germline, CDR1 is SGHTA and CDR2 is FQGNSA. The CDR3 covers 14 residues.

This clonotype was detected a few times. The chain links TRBV7-2 to TRBJ1-2, with 8 bases that match TRBD1. The CDR3 covers 16 residues. V was clipped by 5 bases and J by 1 base; unmatched bases: 9. CDR1 and CDR2 from the germline V gene are SGHTA and FQGNSA. CDR3 in amino acids: CASSGRTGRFNYGYTF. In nucleotides, the CDR3 is TGTGCCAGCAGCGGGCGGACAGGGAGGTTTAACTATGGCTACACCTTC.

The chain employs TRBV4-3 and TRBJ2-4; 11 nucleotides line up with TRBD1. The J call may be incorrect, as the DNA end agrees better with TRBJ2-7. The CDR3 loop spans 14 amino acids. CDR1 is LGHNA and CDR2 is YSLEER in the germline V gene. CDR3 coding DNA: TGCGCCAGCAGCCCTGAGGACAGGGGGCACGAGCAGTACTTC. Translating gives CASSPEDRGHEQYF.